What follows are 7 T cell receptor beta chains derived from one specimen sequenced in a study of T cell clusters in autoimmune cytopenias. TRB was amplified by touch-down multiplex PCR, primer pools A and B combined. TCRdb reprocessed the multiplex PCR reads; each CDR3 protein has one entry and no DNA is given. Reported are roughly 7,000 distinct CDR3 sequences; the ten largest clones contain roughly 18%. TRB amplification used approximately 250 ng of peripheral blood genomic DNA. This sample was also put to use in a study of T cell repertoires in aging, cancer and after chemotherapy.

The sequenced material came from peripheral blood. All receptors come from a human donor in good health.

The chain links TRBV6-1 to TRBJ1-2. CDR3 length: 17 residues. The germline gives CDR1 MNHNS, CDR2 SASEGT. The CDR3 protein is CASSERVAGSINYGYTF.

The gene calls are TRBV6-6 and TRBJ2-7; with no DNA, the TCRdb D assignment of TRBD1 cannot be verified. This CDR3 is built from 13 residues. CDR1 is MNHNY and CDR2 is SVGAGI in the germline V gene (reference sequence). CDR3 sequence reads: CASGRATTYEQYF.

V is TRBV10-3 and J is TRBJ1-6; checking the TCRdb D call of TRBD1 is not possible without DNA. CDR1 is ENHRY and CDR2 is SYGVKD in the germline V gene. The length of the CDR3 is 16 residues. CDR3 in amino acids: CAISERRQGHNSPLHF.

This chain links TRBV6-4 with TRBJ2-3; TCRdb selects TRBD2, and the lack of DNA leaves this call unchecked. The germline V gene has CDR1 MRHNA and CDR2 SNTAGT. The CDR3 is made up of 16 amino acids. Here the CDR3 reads CASSDSAGSGGDTQYF.

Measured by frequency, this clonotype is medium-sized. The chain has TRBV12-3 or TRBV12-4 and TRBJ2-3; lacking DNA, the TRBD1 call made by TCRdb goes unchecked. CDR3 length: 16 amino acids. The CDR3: CASSLGQGVSTDTQYF.

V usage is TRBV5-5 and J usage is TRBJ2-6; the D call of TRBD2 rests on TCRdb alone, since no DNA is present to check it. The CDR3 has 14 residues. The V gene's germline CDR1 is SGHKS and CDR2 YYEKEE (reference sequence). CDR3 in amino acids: CASSRLPGANVLTF.

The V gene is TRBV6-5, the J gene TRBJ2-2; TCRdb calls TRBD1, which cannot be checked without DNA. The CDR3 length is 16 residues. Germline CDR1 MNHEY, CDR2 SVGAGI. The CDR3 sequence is CASSRRGTGNTGGLFF.